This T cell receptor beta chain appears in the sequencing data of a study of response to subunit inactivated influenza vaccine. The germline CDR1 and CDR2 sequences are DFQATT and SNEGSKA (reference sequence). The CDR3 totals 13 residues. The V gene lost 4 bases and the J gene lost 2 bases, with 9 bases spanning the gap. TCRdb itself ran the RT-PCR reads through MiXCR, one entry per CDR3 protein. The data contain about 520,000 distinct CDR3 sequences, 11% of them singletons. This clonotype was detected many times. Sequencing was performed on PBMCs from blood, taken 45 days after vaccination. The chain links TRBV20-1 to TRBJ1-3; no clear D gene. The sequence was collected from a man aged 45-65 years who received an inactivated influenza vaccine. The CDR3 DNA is TGCAGTGCTATCAACGTCCCTGGAAACACCATATATTTT. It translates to CSAINVPGNTIYF.